The 11 T cell receptor beta chains reported below all come from one sample, sequenced in a study of T cells in pancreatic ductal adenocarcinoma. Selected pancreatic ductal adenocarcinoma patients had undergone surgery without neoadjuvant therapy. The method was immunoSEQ multiplex PCR; TCRdb's version includes in-frame clones alone and lacks a portion of them. The data show thousands of clones, with about 71% seen just once and around 13% held by the top ten. The sample consisted of pancreatic tumor tissue. The receptors originated from a human donor with pancreatic ductal adenocarcinoma.

The chain links TRBV5-1 to TRBJ2-2, with TRBD2 as a possible D gene (6 bases). Germline V gives CDR1 SGHRS, CDR2 YFSETQ. The CDR3 has 16 residues. Trimming took 0 bases from V and 5 from J, leaving 14 bases between them. DNA for the CDR3: TGCGCCAGCAGCTTGGTTGCGGGGTATCCAACCGGGGAGCTGTTTTTT. This translates into CASSLVAGYPTGELFF.

DNA for the CDR3: TGCGCCAGCAGCCAAGAAGGGCCCAGGGTCTATGGCTACACCTTC. Protein product: CASSQEGPRVYGYTF. The rearrangement joins TRBV4-1 to TRBJ1-2; possible D gene TRBD1, 5 bases. V dropped 0 bases and J dropped 4 bases, with 12 bases sitting between them. This CDR3 has 15 residues. Germline CDR1 and CDR2: MGHRA and YSYEKL.

The chain employs TRBV11-2 and TRBJ1-2, with D perhaps TRBD1 (6 bases). V lost 2 bases and J 8 bases, leaving 12 bases between the germline ends. Germline V gene sequence: CDR1 SGHAT, CDR2 FQNNGV. The CDR3 is 13 amino acids. The CDR3 region is CASSLIQGFGYTF. CDR3 in DNA: TGTGCCAGCAGCTTAATTCAGGGGTTCGGCTACACCTTC.

The chain uses TRBV5-5 and TRBJ1-2, with D possibly being TRBD1 (6 bases). Looked up from germline, CDR1 is SGHKS and CDR2 is YYEKEE (reference sequence). The V and J ends lost 2 bases and 7 bases respectively, with 15 bases between them. This CDR3 has 14 amino acids. The CDR3 DNA follows: TGTGCCAGCAGCTTCTCACAGGGAGGTGGTGGCTACACCTTC. It encodes CASSFSQGGGGYTF.

The chain is built from TRBV5-5 and TRBJ2-1, with no clear D. With 4 bases removed from V and 3 bases from J, the gap between germline ends came to 14 bases. Germline CDR1 reads SGHKS; CDR2 reads YYEKEE (reference sequence). The CDR3 has 15 residues. CDR3 loop: CASSRAADIYNEQFF. CDR3 DNA: TGTGCCAGCAGCCGGGCGGCGGATATCTACAATGAGCAGTTCTTC. The whole variable domain, remainder taken from reference TRBV5-5 and TRBJ2-1, is DAGVTQSPTHLIKTRGQQVTLRCSPISGHKSVSWYQQVLGQGPQFIFQYYEKEERGRGNFPDRFSARQFPNYSSELNVNALLLGDSALYLCASSRAADIYNEQFFGPGTRLTVL.

The genes are TRBV20-1 and TRBJ1-2, with a tentative D call TRBD1 (6 bases). The CDR3 spans 9 residues. V lost 8 bases and J 12 bases, leaving 13 bases between the germline ends. Germline CDR1 is DFQATT and CDR2 is SNEGSKA (reference sequence). The CDR3 sequence is CSSPGENTF. As DNA, the CDR3 is TGCAGTTCCCCAGGGGAGAACACCTTC.

In its sample, this clone was seen a few times. The gene calls are TRBV27 and TRBJ2-1; D may be TRBD2 (6 bases). Germline V gene sequence: CDR1 MNHEY, CDR2 SMNVEV (reference sequence). The CDR3 has 16 residues. V lost 4 bases and J 2 bases, leaving 15 bases between the germline ends. CDR3 loop: CASSSPVAVPYNEQFF. In nucleotides, the CDR3 is TGTGCCAGCAGTTCTCCTGTAGCGGTGCCCTACAATGAGCAGTTCTTC.

The CDR3 bases are TGTGCCAGCAACGTGGGGGGGAGGGAGACCCAGTACTTC. It encodes CASNVGGRETQYF. The chain combines TRBV6-1 with TRBJ2-5, with TRBD2 matching 7 bases. This CDR3 has 13 residues. Per the germline V gene, CDR1 is MNHNS and CDR2 is SASEGT. V lost 7 bases to trimming and J lost 5 bases; unmatched junction nucleotides: 7.

This clone was observed a single time. This rearrangement joins TRBV7-2 to TRBJ1-3; possibly TRBD1 for D (5 bases). Trimming pared 2 bases from V and 2 bases from J, leaving 7 bases between. The CDR3 is 14 residues long. Germline values: CDR1 SGHTA, CDR2 FQGNSA. The CDR3, as DNA: TGTGCCAGCAGCTTACGACAGACTGGAAACACCATATATTTT. This codes for CASSLRQTGNTIYF.

The rearrangement joins TRBV29-1 to TRBJ2-3; the D gene is possibly TRBD2 (5 bases). The CDR3 is 12 amino acids. The germline CDR1 and CDR2 sequences are SQVTM and ANQGSEA. Trimming stripped 4 bases from V and 1 base from J, with 6 bases between. The CDR3 protein is CSVAGGTDTQYF. CDR3 DNA: TGCAGCGTTGCCGGGGGCACAGATACGCAGTATTTT.

This clone was counted between two and nine times. The J gene is TRBJ2-1, the V gene TRBV18, with 8 positions matching TRBD2. This CDR3 region has 14 residues. V was pared by 3 bases and J by 6 bases, with 4 bases of the junction left unmatched. Germline V gene lookup returns CDR1 KGHSH and CDR2 LQKENI. CDR3 DNA sequence: TGTGCCAGCTCACCGGGACTAGAGGGCAATGAGCAGTTCTTC. It encodes CASSPGLEGNEQFF.